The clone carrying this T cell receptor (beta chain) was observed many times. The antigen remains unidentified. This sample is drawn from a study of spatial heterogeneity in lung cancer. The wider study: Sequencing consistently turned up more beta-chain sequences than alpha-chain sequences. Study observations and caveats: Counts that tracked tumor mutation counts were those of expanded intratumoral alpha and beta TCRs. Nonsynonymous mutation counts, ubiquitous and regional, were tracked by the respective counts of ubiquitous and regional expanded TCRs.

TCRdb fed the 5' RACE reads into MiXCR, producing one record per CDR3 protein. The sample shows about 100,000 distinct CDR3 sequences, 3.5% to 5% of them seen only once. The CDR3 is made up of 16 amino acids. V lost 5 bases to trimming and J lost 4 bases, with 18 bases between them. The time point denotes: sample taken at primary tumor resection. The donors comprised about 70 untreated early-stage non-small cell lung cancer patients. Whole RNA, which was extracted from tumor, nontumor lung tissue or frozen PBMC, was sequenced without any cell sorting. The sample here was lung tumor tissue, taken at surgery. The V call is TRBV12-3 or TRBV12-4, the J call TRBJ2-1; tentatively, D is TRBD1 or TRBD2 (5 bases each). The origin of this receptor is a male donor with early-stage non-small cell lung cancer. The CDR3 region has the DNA TGTGCCAGCAGTCCTCTAAGGGGCGGGCCGTACAATGAGCAGTTCTTC. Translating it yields CASSPLRGGPYNEQFF.